The clone carrying this TCR beta chain was seen a few times. Its target is unknown. This sample stems from a study of beta chain features in type 1 diabetes. General observations from the study: For Type 1 diabetes patients, all four CD4+ subsets carried TCRB CDR3s that were moderately but significantly shorter.

Every isolated RNA sample was fully reverse transcribed, so sequencing captured expressed TCRB transcripts. The protocol was immunoSEQ multiplex PCR, while the TCRdb copy is restricted to in-frame clones and leaves out a portion. The table includes 600,000 to 700,000 clones, around 15% detected once. The germline gives CDR1 SEHNR, CDR2 FQNEAQ (reference sequence). The CDR3 covers 13 residues. Deletions cut 5 bases from V and 3 bases from J, with 10 bases between. Sequenced material: naive CD4+ T cells from blood. This clonotype was obtained from a man aged 18-30 years with type 1 diabetes. The chain joins TRBV7-9 to TRBJ1-2; unclear D gene. Written as DNA, the CDR3 is TGTGCCAGCAGCCGCGCTTTAGACTATGGCTACACCTTC. Translation gives CASSRALDYGYTF.